This note documents a single T cell receptor beta chain sequence. This clonotype was observed at least ten times. What antigen it recognizes has not been identified. Per-base qualities were not stored, and no clone one base away is much larger. These data belong to a study of T cells in Graves' hyperthyroidism and ophthalmopathy (dated 2019 in TCRdb). Describing the broader study: Peripheral blood was collected at initial diagnosis, before any treatment. A discovery cohort of roughly 96 patients, approximately 45 with Graves' ophthalmopathy and 55 to 60 with stable Graves' hyperthyroidism, was used to find distinguishing TCR V-J signatures. Whether ophthalmopathy could be predicted prospectively was tested in an independent validation cohort made up of roughly 20 hyperthyroidism patients plus 17 patients who later progressed to ophthalmopathy. The roughly 94 discovery patients were randomly divided into training and test sets at a 7:3 ratio. In roughly six Graves' hyperthyroidism patients, the study also compared T-cell repertoires from thyroid tissue with T-cell repertoires from blood. Following sampling, methimazole starting at 30 mg daily was given to hyperthyroidism patients, and high-dose intravenous methylprednisolone was given to ophthalmopathy patients. The paper describes TCR Vbeta CDR3 sequencing of around 140 peripheral blood samples, made up of 43 ophthalmopathy patients, around 78 hyperthyroidism patients and 17 progressor patients.

CDR1 SGHVS and CDR2 FQNEAQ are derived from the germline V gene. The CDR3, from cysteine to phenylalanine, totals 14 residues. CDR3 DNA only is kept here, 42 bases in frame from base 1. The junction carries 11 bases between V and J, which are trimmed by 1 base and 7 bases respectively. Amplification of TCR beta CDR3 regions was carried out from RNA transcripts. For the first round of RT-PCR on the TCR CDR3, the HTBI primer set was used together with the Qiagen OneStep RT-PCR kit. A second multiplex PCR round built the libraries, followed by size selection and purification. Sequencing of the libraries was done on an Illumina HiSeq2000 using paired-end 100 bp reads. The original methods were these. Raw data were processed with SOAPnuke, discarding reads with adapters, uncalled bases, mean Phred below 15, or no exact constant-primer or identifier match. COPE v1.2.5 was used to merge the high-quality paired reads, and each unique nucleotide sequence was defined as a clonotype. MiTCR v1.1 was used to align clonotypes to the IMGT TRBV, TRBD and TRBJ reference segments. The analysis included only V-J combinations with a frequency above 0.0001, which together covered 98% to 99.2% of the repertoires. A TCS score was defined as the ratio of F50 (clonal expansion) to E x V (chaos), with BLOSUM62-based TCRdist applied between CDR3 peptides within each V-J. Welch's t-statistics and random forest reduced fewer than 550 V-J features to around 14, which were used in a naive Bayes classifier (R e1071). The public reads were quality trimmed at Q25 with fastp and then assembled into clones with MiXCR by TCRdb, keeping productive beta chains. One record per CDR3 amino acid sequence lists the most common genes and DNA. TCRdb assigned the V and J calls; the authors' analysis was not used. The sample records roughly 420,000 distinct CDR3 sequences, approximately 14% of which are singletons. The ten largest clonotypes hold 14% of the sample.

Graves' hyperthyroidism was defined as stable when no progression to ophthalmopathy occurred over 18 months of follow-up. The hyperthyroidism patients were between 18 and 65 years old and newly diagnosed, with a disease duration of less than 2 months. Exclusion was applied to patients with uncontrolled infections, other autoimmune diseases, pregnancy or lactation. Diagnoses were based on clinical symptoms, serum thyroxine and TRAb, thyroid ultrasound and orbital computed tomography. Ficoll-Paque density gradient centrifugation was used to isolate PBMCs from 8 to 10 ml of fresh peripheral blood. Trizol reagent was used to extract total RNA, and RNA quality was then checked on an Agilent 2100 Bioanalyzer. Findings and caveats that apply to the study as a whole: In validation, progression to ophthalmopathy was predicted by the model with 70.59% sensitivity and just over 72% specificity, a median of about 6 months before onset. Most expanded thyroid clonotypes (frequency above 0.001) were also found in blood, which suggests that blood repertoires may mirror thyroid immune responses. In cross-validation, a model built on a 13 V-J signature told ophthalmopathy apart from stable hyperthyroidism with 85% to 90% sensitivity and approximately 81% specificity, and in testing the same model reached 80%/75%. Sample size was not statistically predetermined, and investigators were not blinded to group allocation.

Sequencing was performed on blood. This sequence was found in a woman under 30 with Graves' hyperthyroidism. The V gene is TRBV7-8 and the J gene is TRBJ2-1; no D gene can be assigned with confidence. CDR3 region: CASSLGRHGNEQFF. The nucleotide sequence is TGTGCCAGCAGCTTAGGACGACACGGGAATGAGCAGTTCTTC.